The present TCR beta chain was sequenced within a study of cytomegalovirus exposure and HLA in healthy donors. Across the study: The 120 validation repertoires were produced on the same platform as the 550 to 750 repertoires of the first cohort. This was reported in a later analysis. General observations from the study: The study listed around 150 cytomegalovirus-associated TCR beta chains.

With 2 bases removed from V and 0 bases from J, the gap between germline ends came to 11 bases. The CDR3 is made up of 16 amino acids. Germline values: CDR1 MNHEY, CDR2 SVGAGI. Sequencing was performed with immunoSEQ multiplex PCR; in TCRdb, only in-frame clones are kept and a portion is missing. The data show about 330,000 clones, 70% to 90% seen once. Note on this clone: The antigen is unknown.

Sequenced sample: PBMCs. J is TRBJ1-3 and V is TRBV6-5; D may be TRBD1 (6 bases). The source is a woman between 18 and 30 years old in good health and CMV-seronegative. This chain's CDR3 is CASSYGGGPSGNTIYF. The CDR3 DNA is TGTGCCAGCAGTTACGGGGGCGGCCCCTCTGGAAACACCATATATTTT.